The 30 T cell receptor beta chains given below trace back to one sample, sequenced in a study of post-analysis software for immune sequencing data. Study observations and caveats: There were five TRBV segments more frequent in patients than controls, and TRBV5-6, TRBV5-1 and TRBV20-1 were among them.

Unique molecular identifiers had been added to the TCR beta cDNA libraries. TCRdb itself ran the PCR reads through MiXCR, one entry per CDR3 protein. This table has around 710,000 distinct CDR3 sequences, around 42% appearing once. Antigens of these TCRs are unknown. Sequencing input: blood. The receptor set was obtained from a girl aged 10 to 17 with multiple sclerosis.

The gene calls are TRBV20-1 and TRBJ2-3; TRBD2 might be the D (5 bases). In germline, CDR1 is DFQATT, CDR2 SNEGSKA (reference sequence). The ends were cut back, 0 bases at V and 0 bases at J, with 19 bases in the middle. The CDR3 is 18 amino acids. The CDR3 DNA reads as TGCAGTGCTAGAGATTTTAGGGTTGCGAGCGGTAGCACAGATACGCAGTATTTT. This sequence encodes CSARDFRVASGSTDTQYF.

The chain joins TRBV6-5 to TRBJ1-5, with TRBD1 matching 9 bases. Germline lookup yields CDR1 MNHEY and CDR2 SVGAGI. The CDR3 loop spans 14 amino acids. Trimming took 6 bases from V and 6 from J; bases not matched to a gene: 6. The DNA for the CDR3 is TGTGCCAGCAGAAGACAGGGGGATCGTCAGCCCCAGCATTTT. This codes for CASRRQGDRQPQHF.

The sample holds many counts of this clonotype. V and J are TRBV4-3 and TRBJ2-7, with a possible D match to TRBD2 (6 bases). The germline V and J ends were trimmed by 0 bases and 6 bases, with 15 bases remaining between them. The CDR3 is 15 amino acids. The germline gives CDR1 LGHNA, CDR2 YSLEER. The chain's CDR3 is CASSQDAGLPGEQYF. The DNA of the CDR3 is TGCGCCAGCAGCCAAGATGCGGGACTCCCCGGCGAGCAGTACTTC.

This chain uses TRBV10-3 with TRBJ2-1; no clear D. The germline gives CDR1 ENHRY, CDR2 SYGVKD. The CDR3 is 13 residues long. V lost 7 bases, J lost 4 bases, and 11 bases lay in between. The chain's CDR3 is CAITERIYNEQFF. CDR3 bases: TGTGCCATCACCGAGAGGATTTACAATGAGCAGTTCTTC.

In its sample, this clonotype was seen once. This chain links TRBV21-1 with TRBJ2-5; the DNA was not used to check the table's D call, TRBD1. TRBV21-1 is designated a pseudogene. The CDR3 consists of 15 residues. CDR3 in DNA: TGTGCCAGCAGCAAAGGGGGAGACAGGGAAGAGACCCAGTACTTC. It encodes CASSKGGDREETQYF.

This rearrangement joins TRBV5-1 to TRBJ2-3; D might be TRBD2 (6 bases). This CDR3 region has 16 residues. Trimming removed 2 bases from V and 0 bases from J, with 13 bases in between. CDR1 is SGHRS, CDR2 YFSETQ, per germline. CDR3 amino acids: CASSFRRGGSTDTQYF. DNA of the CDR3: TGCGCCAGCAGCTTCAGGCGGGGCGGCAGCACAGATACGCAGTATTTT.

This chain joins TRBV20-1 and TRBJ2-7; the match to TRBD1 covers 7 bases. This CDR3 comprises 14 residues. Germline CDR1 reads DFQATT; CDR2 reads SNEGSKA (reference sequence). V was pared by 2 bases and J by 3 bases, with 7 bases of the junction left unmatched. The CDR3 loop is CSARRGQPYYEQYF. The CDR3 DNA is TGCAGTGCTAGAAGGGGACAGCCTTACTACGAGCAGTACTTC.

The sample holds a few counts of this clonotype. This sequence joins TRBV29-1 and TRBJ2-1; D remains ambiguous. The CDR3 totals 18 residues. Looked up from germline, CDR1 is SQVTM and CDR2 is ANQGSEA. The V end lost 3 bases, the J end lost 0 bases, and 21 bases lay between the germline ends. CDR3 coding DNA: TGCAGCGTTGATGCCACGCTGGCTGACTCACGCTCCTACAATGAGCAGTTCTTC. It translates to CSVDATLADSRSYNEQFF.

This clonotype was counted a few times. This rearrangement joins TRBV7-3 to TRBJ2-3, with D perhaps TRBD2 (5 bases). The germline CDR1 and CDR2 sequences are SGHTA and FQGTGA. The V gene lost 1 base and the J gene lost 0 bases, with 11 bases spanning the gap. The CDR3 runs 16 residues. Here the CDR3 reads CASSLIASSSTDTQYF. Written as DNA, the CDR3 is TGTGCCAGCAGCTTAATAGCGTCGTCTAGCACAGATACGCAGTATTTT.

The V gene is TRBV5-1, the J gene TRBJ2-1; D possibly corresponds to TRBD2 (5 bases). The length of the CDR3 is 18 residues. Germline-derived CDR1 and CDR2 are SGHRS and YFSETQ. Trimming pared 1 base from V and 6 bases from J, leaving 23 bases between. The CDR3 reads CASSLTGLPGVIGNEQFF. The DNA of the CDR3 is TGCGCCAGCAGCTTGACTGGACTCCCCGGGGTGATTGGCAATGAGCAGTTCTTC.

The genes are TRBV9 and TRBJ1-1; D remains unclear. Germline values: CDR1 SGDLS, CDR2 YYNGEE. Trimming cost V 4 bases and J 7 bases, with 14 bases left between them. This CDR3 contains 13 residues. The CDR3 protein is CASSPTGGLEAFF. CDR3 nucleotides: TGTGCCAGCAGCCCGACGGGAGGCCTTGAAGCTTTCTTT.

The chain carries TRBV10-3 and TRBJ2-1; the match to TRBD1 covers 9 bases. This CDR3 contains 14 residues. With V trimmed by 6 bases and J by 8 bases, 8 bases remained unmatched. The germline V gene has CDR1 ENHRY and CDR2 SYGVKD. The CDR3 coding sequence is TGTGCCATCAGCCCGGGACAGGGTCAGCATGAGCAGTTCTTC. Amino acids: CAISPGQGQHEQFF.

The chain carries TRBV4-1 and TRBJ2-1, with TRBD2 matching over 7 bases. The length of the CDR3 is 16 residues. Trimming removed 0 bases from V and 7 bases from J; junction bases left unmatched: 9. Germline values: CDR1 MGHRA, CDR2 YSYEKL. The CDR3 here is CASSQDGVAGQNEQFF. CDR3 coding DNA: TGCGCCAGCAGCCAAGATGGAGTAGCGGGTCAAAATGAGCAGTTCTTC.

The rearrangement links TRBV5-1 to TRBJ2-1; D ambiguous. Per germline, CDR1 SGHRS and CDR2 YFSETQ. V was shortened by 0 bases and J by 0 bases, with 4 bases between the two germline ends. This CDR3 is 14 amino acids long. CDR3 nucleotides: TGCGCCAGCAGCTTGGGCAACTCCTACAATGAGCAGTTCTTC. This codes for CASSLGNSYNEQFF.

This chain links TRBV28 with TRBJ2-5; D unresolved. Germline lookup yields CDR1 MDHEN and CDR2 SYDVKM. The ends were cut back, 5 bases at V and 1 base at J, with 14 bases in the middle. The CDR3 contains 15 residues. The CDR3 nucleotides read TGTGCCAGCAGTCGTGGATATGGGTCCCAAGAGACCCAGTACTTC. It translates to CASSRGYGSQETQYF. The full variable domain, completed using reference TRBV28 and TRBJ2-5, is DVKVTQSSRYLVKRTGEKVFLECVQDMDHENMFWYRQDPGLGLRLIYFSYDVKMKEKGDIPEGYSVSREKKERFSLILESASTNQTSMYLCASSRGYGSQETQYFGPGTRLLVL.

This clonotype appeared a few times. CDR3 loop: CASRGTGPGGETQYF. In nucleotides, the CDR3 is TGTGCCAGCAGGGGGACAGGACCTGGGGGAGAGACCCAGTACTTC. V usage is TRBV5-6 and J usage is TRBJ2-5; 8 bases fit TRBD1. The CDR3 is made up of 15 amino acids. Germline CDR1 reads SGHDT; CDR2 reads YYEEEE. The V segment lost 5 bases and the J segment 4 bases; nucleotides outside the gene matches: 10.

The rearrangement uses TRBV20-1 and TRBJ1-2; 7 bases fit TRBD1. The CDR3 runs to 20 residues. CDR1 is DFQATT and CDR2 is SNEGSKA in the germline V gene (reference sequence). J lost 5 bases, V lost 0 bases, and 24 bases had no gene match. CDR3 amino acids: CSARDPPDRDRGSPGYGYTF. The CDR3 DNA sequence: TGCAGTGCTAGAGATCCCCCAGACCGGGACAGAGGGAGCCCGGGATATGGCTACACCTTC.

V usage is TRBV7-2 and J usage is TRBJ2-1; D is uncertain. Germline loops: CDR1 SGHTA, CDR2 FQGNSA. There are 16 residues in the CDR3. Trimming took 4 bases from V and 2 from J, leaving 15 bases between them. The chain's CDR3 is CASSSPQPTAYNEQFF. The CDR3 region has the DNA TGTGCCAGCAGCTCCCCCCAACCTACCGCCTACAATGAGCAGTTCTTC.

The chain carries TRBV2 and TRBJ1-2; 11 bases map to TRBD1. With 4 bases clipped from V and 8 bases from J, the junction kept 9 bases outside the gene matches. Per germline, CDR1 SNHLY and CDR2 FYNNEI. The CDR3 has 15 amino acids. The CDR3 DNA reads as TGTGCCAGCAGTGGCCCCTTGGACAGGGGGCTCGGCTACACCTTC. This encodes CASSGPLDRGLGYTF.

This clonotype was seen more than once but under ten times. The genes are TRBV20-1 and TRBJ1-5, with 10 bases fitting TRBD1. Per germline, CDR1 DFQATT and CDR2 SNEGSKA (reference sequence). V gave up 6 bases and J gave up 2 bases; unmatched junction bases: 7. The CDR3 sequence is 15 residues long. In DNA, the CDR3 is TGCAGTGCGGACAGGGGGTCAAGGGGCAATCAGCCCCAGCATTTT. As protein: CSADRGSRGNQPQHF.

The gene calls are TRBV20-1 and TRBJ2-7, with D tentatively TRBD2 (5 bases). The CDR3 is 14 residues long. The germline V gene has CDR1 DFQATT and CDR2 SNEGSKA (reference sequence). The V end lost 6 bases, the J end lost 1 base, and 16 bases lay between the germline ends. The CDR3 nucleotides read TGCAGTGCGTACTCGAGGGCGCTATCCTACGAGCAGTACTTC. Amino acid sequence: CSAYSRALSYEQYF.

V and J are TRBV6-6 and TRBJ1-1; 10 bases agree with TRBD1. The CDR3 covers 13 residues. The V gene end was trimmed by 8 bases and the J gene end by 5 bases; junction bases not matched to a gene: 5. Germline CDR1 reads MNHNY; CDR2 reads SVGAGI (reference sequence). As DNA, the CDR3 is TGTGCCAGCGAACCGGGACAGGGGACTGAAGCTTTCTTT. It translates to CASEPGQGTEAFF.

The V call is TRBV12-3 or TRBV12-4, the J call TRBJ2-1, with D possibly matching TRBD2 (6 bases). Trimming removed 5 bases from V and 6 bases from J, with 20 bases in between. The CDR3 has 16 amino acids. Here the CDR3 reads CASSKTLMGGCNEQFF. CDR3 sequence (DNA): TGTGCCAGCAGTAAGACCCTAATGGGGGGTTGCAATGAGCAGTTCTTC.

This clonotype has only a few counts. J is TRBJ1-2 and V is TRBV20-1, with no clear D. V was shortened by 7 bases and J by 7 bases, with 16 bases between the two germline ends. In germline, CDR1 is DFQATT, CDR2 SNEGSKA (reference sequence). This CDR3 has 12 residues. The CDR3: CSGTGGNIGYTF. The CDR3 DNA reads as TGCAGTGGCACCGGCGGGAATATTGGCTACACCTTC.

This clonotype was counted a few times. The chain carries TRBV12-3 or TRBV12-4 and TRBJ2-5; D is unresolved. The J call may be mistaken, given a closer DNA end match to TRBJ2-7. The CDR3 extends over 13 amino acids. For the CDR3, the DNA is TGTGCCAGCAGTCCCGTCCTTTTGTACGAGCAGTACTTC. Translation: CASSPVLLYEQYF.

This clonotype was found a few times. The chain recombines TRBV20-1 with TRBJ2-7, with D possibly matching TRBD1 (6 bases). The end of the DNA is better explained by TRBJ2-5, so the J call may be wrong. This CDR3 is built from 15 residues. Germline CDR1 DFQATT, CDR2 SNEGSKA (reference sequence). The CDR3 bases are TGCAGTGCTAGAGATCCGGACAGAATCGCGGAGACCCAGTACTTC. This sequence encodes CSARDPDRIAETQYF.

This clonotype was picked up one time. The V gene is TRBV3-1, the J gene TRBJ2-5; TRBD1 aligns across 8 bases. This CDR3 is built from 14 residues. CDR1 is LGHDT and CDR2 is YNNKEL in the germline V gene (reference sequence). V dropped 5 bases and J dropped 7; count of bases not matched to a gene: 9. This chain's CDR3 is CASSFTQGAGTQYF. CDR3 in DNA: TGTGCCAGCAGCTTTACGCAGGGGGCAGGGACCCAGTACTTC.

The J gene is TRBJ2-3, the V gene TRBV7-9, with 8 bases lining up with TRBD1. This CDR3 region has 16 residues. CDR1 is SEHNR, CDR2 FQNEAQ, per germline (reference sequence). With 5 bases clipped from V and 3 bases from J, the junction kept 10 bases outside the gene matches. CDR3 sequence (DNA): TGTGCCAGCAGCCAAACGGACAGGGTGATTACAGATACGCAGTATTTT. Translating it yields CASSQTDRVITDTQYF.

V usage is TRBV20-1 and J usage is TRBJ2-3, with D possibly being TRBD1 or TRBD2 (7 bases each). In germline, CDR1 is DFQATT, CDR2 SNEGSKA (reference sequence). This CDR3 spans 16 amino acids. V gave up 6 bases and J gave up 2 bases, with 21 bases separating them. The CDR3 DNA sequence: TGCAGTGCCCCTGGGAGGGGGCAGGGACTCACAGATACGCAGTATTTT. Its protein is CSAPGRGQGLTDTQYF.

This rearrangement joins TRBV4-1 to TRBJ2-1; tentative D call: TRBD2 (5 bases). Trimming cost V 1 base and J 10 bases, with 23 bases left between them. This CDR3 has 17 residues. Germline CDR1 MGHRA, CDR2 YSYEKL. Here the CDR3 reads CASSQVEEGVGPLEQFF. CDR3 bases: TGCGCCAGCAGCCAAGTAGAAGAGGGCGTCGGGCCTTTAGAGCAGTTCTTC.